This is a list of T cell receptor beta chains from one sample in a study of cytomegalovirus exposure and HLA in healthy donors. Method: immunoSEQ multiplex PCR; TCRdb's copy keeps in-frame clones and lacks some. The data hold around 120,000 clones, with 70% to 90% observed a single time. Sequencing was carried out using PBMCs. The source of these receptors is a man aged 18 to 30 in good health and CMV-seronegative. Each CDR3 is given with its conserved first and last residue. D genes are given only for firm matches. Only some rows state a clone size, as once, few, many or a class for expanded clones.

j_call clone_size d_call v_call cdr3_aa cdr3_nt
TRBJ2-3 . . TRBV2 CASSYDLRNTDTQYF TGTGCCAGCAGTTATGACCTGCGGAACACAGATACGCAGTATTTT
TRBJ2-7 . TRBD2 TRBV5-1 CASSPPLRGAITYEQYF TGCGCCAGCAGCCCCCCGTTGCGGGGGGCTATAACCTACGAGCAGTACTTC
TRBJ2-2 . . TRBV4-1 CASSQNSRLDRFTGELFF TGCGCCAGCAGCCAGAATTCCCGACTAGATCGATTCACCGGGGAGCTGTTTTTT
TRBJ2-7 once . TRBV30 CAWSGQARDEQYF TGTGCCTGGAGTGGACAGGCAAGGGACGAGCAGTACTTC
TRBJ1-1 . TRBD1 TRBV11-3 CASSPERWDREITEAFF TGTGCCAGCAGCCCAGAACGGTGGGACAGGGAAATAACTGAAGCTTTCTTT
TRBJ2-6 . TRBD1 TRBV18 CASSPDRQGLGSGANVLTF TGTGCCAGCTCACCGGATAGACAGGGCTTGGGGTCTGGGGCCAACGTCCTGACTTTC
TRBJ1-1 . . TRBV7-9 CASSLVPGTNTEAFF TGTGCCAGCAGCTTAGTGCCAGGGACAAACACTGAAGCTTTCTTT
TRBJ1-1 . TRBD1 TRBV7-2 CASSLYRGNTEAFF TGTGCCAGCAGCTTATACAGGGGGAACACTGAAGCTTTCTTT
TRBJ2-7 . TRBD1 TRBV7-9 CASSLVGQGSYEQYF TGTGCCAGCAGCTTAGTGGGACAGGGATCCTACGAGCAGTACTTC
TRBJ1-1 once . TRBV13 CASSPASIRQDSSAEAFF TGTGCCAGCAGCCCCGCCTCGATCCGTCAGGATTCCTCGGCTGAAGCTTTCTTT
TRBJ1-5 . . TRBV11-2 CASSENPGWQPQHF TGTGCCAGCAGCGAAAACCCGGGGTGGCAGCCCCAGCATTTT
TRBJ1-2 . . TRBV2 CASKQNYGYTF TGTGCCAGCAAACAGAACTATGGCTACACCTTC
TRBJ1-6 . . TRBV7-2 CASSLVGALRNSPLHF TGTGCCAGCAGCTTAGTAGGGGCTCTGAGGAATTCACCCCTCCACTTT
TRBJ2-5 . . TRBV28 CASKLALRSRETQYF TGTGCCAGCAAGCTAGCGTTGAGGTCGCGAGAGACCCAGTACTTC
TRBJ1-2 . TRBD1 TRBV6-1 CASSEADRGPLFSLYGYTF TGTGCCAGCAGTGAAGCGGACAGGGGACCCCTCTTCTCACTATATGGCTACACCTTC
TRBJ1-3 . . TRBV28 CASSPDREGLSGNTIYF TGTGCCAGCAGTCCCGACCGGGAGGGTCTCTCTGGAAACACCATATATTTT
TRBJ2-1 once . TRBV4-1 CASSQERGPRDEQFF TGCGCCAGCAGCCAAGAACGAGGGCCGAGGGATGAGCAGTTCTTC
TRBJ1-5 once TRBD1 TRBV2 CASGGQGARDQPQHF TGTGCCAGCGGGGGACAGGGGGCGAGAGATCAGCCCCAGCATTTT
TRBJ2-7 . TRBD2 TRBV7-8 CASSLLAGEFYEQYF TGTGCCAGCAGCTTATTAGCGGGAGAATTTTACGAGCAGTACTTC
TRBJ2-2 . . TRBV4-1 CASSPGGSAGELFF TGCGCCAGCAGCCCAGGGGGGTCGGCCGGGGAGCTGTTTTTT
TRBJ2-1 . TRBD2 TRBV28 CASSPGVAGGRGYGNEQFF TGTGCCAGCAGTCCCGGCGTAGCGGGAGGTAGGGGCTATGGCAATGAGCAGTTCTTC
TRBJ1-1 . . TRBV6-1 CAATRAPLNTEAFF TGTGCCGCCACGCGGGCACCCCTGAACACTGAAGCTTTCTTT
TRBJ1-2 . . TRBV7-9 CASSLGGRGYTF TGTGCCAGCAGCTTAGGAGGGCGCGGCTACACCTTC
TRBJ2-3 . TRBD1 TRBV19 CASSATGTGTQDTQYF TGTGCCAGTAGTGCGACCGGGACAGGTACTCAAGATACGCAGTATTTT
TRBJ1-2 . TRBD1 TRBV25-1 CASRGTARPEDGYTF TGTGCCAGCAGAGGGACAGCCCGCCCGGAGGATGGCTACACCTTC
TRBJ2-1 . . TRBV5-5 CASSSSGGAVEQFF TGTGCCAGCAGTTCCAGTGGGGGGGCCGTTGAGCAGTTCTTC
TRBJ1-1 . TRBD1 TRBV7-2 CASSRGTAFLNTEAFF TGTGCCAGCAGCCGGGGGACAGCCTTTTTAAACACTGAAGCTTTCTTT
TRBJ2-1 . TRBD2 TRBV19 CASSPPGLAGYNEQFF TGTGCCAGTAGCCCCCCGGGACTAGCGGGTTACAATGAGCAGTTCTTC
TRBJ2-2 . . TRBV6-4 CASSDLESGELFF TGTGCCAGCAGTGACCTGGAGAGCGGGGAGCTGTTTTTT
TRBJ1-5 . . TRBV2 CASNAESGASQPQHF TGTGCCAGCAATGCCGAATCAGGGGCTAGTCAGCCCCAGCATTTT
TRBJ2-7 . TRBD1 TRBV28 CASSLFPGGYHEQYF TGTGCCAGCAGTTTATTCCCAGGGGGCTACCACGAGCAGTACTTC
TRBJ1-1 . TRBD1 TRBV5-1 CASSISWDSEAFF TGCGCCAGCAGCATCAGCTGGGACAGTGAAGCTTTCTTT